The T cell receptor (beta chain) under discussion was sequenced for a study of PD-L1 blockade in urothelial cancer. At the level of the study: Intravenous atezolizumab, 1,200 mg every 3 weeks, was begun by patients around 2014. General observations from the study: Where pretreatment blood TCR clonality fell below the median, better survival was predicted.

Details on this clone: Its target is unknown.

Time point of the sample: pretreatment peripheral blood. After removal of 4 bases from V and 5 bases from J, the junction contained 12 bases not matched to a gene. Per germline, CDR1 SGHRS and CDR2 YFSETQ. CDR3 length: 16 residues. Sequencing used immunoSEQ multiplex PCR; TCRdb keeps in-frame clones, though not all of them. The table shows about 93,000 clones, with nearly 90% occurring only once. The sequencing used PBMCs, collected around atezolizumab (anti-PD-L1) treatment. The source is a man in his sixties with urothelial cancer. The rearrangement links TRBV5-1 to TRBJ2-7; 10 bases line up with TRBD1. The CDR3 loop reads CASSPLGQGTSDEQYF. CDR3 nucleotides: TGCGCCAGCAGCCCGTTGGGACAGGGGACGTCAGACGAGCAGTACTTC. The entire variable domain, with the rest obtained from reference TRBV5-1 and TRBJ2-7, is as follows: KAGVTQTPRYLIKTRGQQVTLSCSPISGHRSVSWYQQTPGQGLQFLFEYFSETQRNKGNFPGRFSGRQFSNSRSEMNVSTLELGDSALYLCASSPLGQGTSDEQYFGPGTRLTVT.